This TCR beta chain was profiled in a study of early T cells in non-severe SARS-CoV-2 infection. This clonotype occurred many times. What it recognizes is unknown. cDNA molecules, individually, were tagged with unique molecular identifiers. Via MiXCR, TCRdb re-called the 5' RACE reads, giving one row per CDR3 protein. The sample lists 90,000 to 120,000 distinct CDR3 sequences; about 12% were seen once. This CDR3 is 19 amino acids long. The ends were cut back, 1 base at V and 6 bases at J, with 27 bases in the middle. Per the germline V gene, CDR1 is SGHDN and CDR2 is FVKESK. Whole-study findings and limits: Database matching using VDJdb favored anti-spike CD8 responses, with private and CD4 specificities left missing.

This sequence originates from an adult who was a healthcare worker with PCR-confirmed SARS-CoV-2 infection or an uninfected control (not recorded which). V usage is TRBV14 and J usage is TRBJ1-2, with a weak D call TRBD1 (5 bases). Sequencing was done on a sample of whole blood. CDR3 loop: CASSQAFSWGLRGNDGYTF. CDR3 sequence (DNA): TGTGCCAGCAGCCAAGCGTTCTCCTGGGGACTCCGTGGGAATGATGGCTACACCTTC.